Below, 27 T cell receptor beta chains from the same sample are listed, as sequenced in a study of identical twins. TCRdb re-analysed the 5' RACE reads in MiXCR, keeping a single row per CDR3 protein. Found here are under 900,000 distinct CDR3 sequences, approximately 13% of them singletons; the top ten hold under 2%. These data were also reused for a study on yellow fever vaccine responses in identical twins.

The specimen was PBMCs. The receptors here all came from a woman aged 18-29 years in good health.

In this sample, this clonotype turned up many times. This sequence joins TRBV6-5 and TRBJ2-5; D is unresolved. V was shortened by 3 bases and J by 4 bases, with 9 bases between the two germline ends. The CDR3 has 13 amino acids. The germline CDR1 and CDR2 sequences are MNHEY and SVGAGI. Here the CDR3 DNA reads TGTGCCAGCAGTTATGGAGCGCGAGAGACCCAGTACTTC. It is translated as CASSYGARETQYF.

A few counts support this clonotype. The chain uses TRBV12-3 or TRBV12-4 and TRBJ1-5; a weak D match, TRBD1 (6 bases). Trimming took 6 bases from V and 11 from J, leaving 26 bases between them. The CDR3 is made up of 16 amino acids. CDR3 in amino acids: CASSRNRALRAIAQHF. In nucleotides, the CDR3 is TGTGCCAGCAGCCGGAACAGGGCCTTAAGGGCGATAGCCCAGCATTTT.

This chain's CDR3 is CASSSSTGKADTQYF. The CDR3 DNA follows: TGTGCCAGCTCATCGTCGACAGGGAAAGCAGATACGCAGTATTTT. J is TRBJ2-3 and V is TRBV18; 7 bases fit TRBD1. The CDR3 length is 15 residues. CDR1 is KGHSH and CDR2 is LQKENI in the germline V gene. V shed 5 bases, J shed 4 bases, and the junction held 9 bases outside the gene matches.

About this clonotype: This may be a read error, as it is one base from a much larger clone. The CDR3 ends on some other residue instead of the conserved phenylalanine or tryptophan, so this is likely a read error. The chain links TRBV5-1 to TRBJ2-3; unclear D gene. Per germline, CDR1 SGHRS and CDR2 YFSETQ. Trimming took 2 bases from V and 2 from J, leaving 3 bases between them. The CDR3 loop spans 12 amino acids. The CDR3 coding sequence is TGCGCCAGCAGCTTACCCACAGATACGCAGTATCTT. Translation gives CASSLPTDTQYL.

This clonotype was seen only a few times. J is TRBJ2-4 and V is TRBV7-3; possible D gene TRBD2, 6 bases. CDR1 and CDR2 from the germline V gene are SGHTA and FQGTGA. V was cut by 5 bases and J by 5 bases, with 10 bases left in between. The CDR3 runs to 13 residues. CDR3 loop: CASSPGGENIQYF. The DNA for the CDR3 is TGTGCCAGCAGCCCAGGCGGGGAAAACATTCAGTACTTC. Based on the CDR3 plus reference TRBV7-3 and TRBJ2-4, the full variable domain is GAGVSQTPSNKVTEKGKYVELRCDPISGHTALYWYRQSLGQGPEFLIYFQGTGAADDSGLPNDRFFAVRPEGSVSTLKIQRTERGDSAVYLCASSPGGENIQYFGAGTRLSVL.

The chain combines TRBV10-3 with TRBJ2-7, with 10 bases lining up with TRBD2. The CDR3 loop spans 19 amino acids. V was pared by 6 bases and J by 0 bases, with 17 bases of the junction left unmatched. The V gene's germline CDR1 is ENHRY and CDR2 SYGVKD. The CDR3 here is CAISPGVGLAEFSSYEQYF. The CDR3 DNA follows: TGTGCCATCAGCCCCGGGGTAGGACTAGCGGAATTTTCCTCCTACGAGCAGTACTTC.

This clonotype has a handful of counts. V gene TRBV3-1 combines with J gene TRBJ2-2, with a possible D match to TRBD2 (6 bases). The V end lost 2 bases, the J end lost 8 bases, and 15 bases lay between the germline ends. The CDR3 contains 15 residues. Germline V gene lookup returns CDR1 LGHDT and CDR2 YNNKEL (reference sequence). CDR3 amino acids: CASSQRQEGPGELFF. The CDR3 nucleotides are TGTGCCAGCAGCCAAAGGCAGGAGGGGCCTGGGGAGCTGTTTTTT. Combining the CDR3 with reference TRBV3-1 and TRBJ2-2 gives the whole variable domain DTAVSQTPKYLVTQMGNDKSIKCEQNLGHDTMYWYKQDSKKFLKIMFSYNNKELIINETVPNRFSPKSPDKAHLNLHINSLELGDSAVYFCASSQRQEGPGELFFGEGSRLTVL.

This clonotype has a single count. The CDR3 region is CASSEALPGVNQPQHF. CDR3 DNA: TGTGCCAGCAGTGAAGCGCTTCCAGGGGTCAATCAGCCCCAGCATTTT. The chain links TRBV6-1 to TRBJ1-5; D is perhaps TRBD1 (6 bases). This CDR3 region has 16 residues. Germline V lookup: CDR1 MNHNS, CDR2 SASEGT. The V gene lost 0 bases and the J gene lost 3 bases, with 12 bases spanning the gap.

This clonotype has a count of ten or more. The chain uses TRBV5-5 and TRBJ1-4; 7 bases agree with TRBD1. From germline, CDR1 is SGHKS and CDR2 YYEKEE (reference sequence). This CDR3 spans 14 amino acids. Trimming removed 4 bases from V and 8 bases from J; junction bases left unmatched: 8. The CDR3 bases are TGTGCCAGCAGCCCCAGGGGGGCGGAGGAAAAACTGTTTTTT. Amino acids: CASSPRGAEEKLFF.

This clonotype was found a few times. This sequence joins TRBV6-4 and TRBJ1-2, with TRBD1 identical over 7 bases. The V gene end was trimmed by 2 bases and the J gene end by 7 bases; junction bases not matched to a gene: 4. Germline V gives CDR1 MRHNA, CDR2 SNTAGT. The CDR3 runs to 13 residues. The CDR3 DNA is TGTGCCAGCAGTGACGGACAGGCAGCTGGCTACACCTTC. This translates into CASSDGQAAGYTF.

This clonotype was counted ten times or more. The chain links TRBV10-3 to TRBJ1-2; D might be TRBD1 (6 bases). CDR1 and CDR2 from the germline V gene are ENHRY and SYGVKD. Deletions cut 5 bases from V and 3 bases from J, with 16 bases between. The CDR3 spans 15 residues. CDR3 amino acids: CAISRAPGQHYGYTF. CDR3 coding DNA: TGTGCCATCAGTCGCGCCCCTGGACAGCACTATGGCTACACCTTC.

This clonotype appeared a few times. A junction end diverges from the germline sequence, so it may reflect a read error. This sequence joins TRBV25-1 and TRBJ2-1, with D possibly matching TRBD2 (7 bases). The V gene's germline CDR1 is MGHDK and CDR2 SYGVNS. The CDR3 runs to 14 residues. The CDR3: CASRELGGADEQFF. Here the CDR3 DNA reads TGTGCCAGCAGAGAATTAGGGGGGGCCGATGAGCAGTTCTTC.

In its sample, this clonotype was seen a few times. V is TRBV24-1 and J is TRBJ2-1; 9 bases line up with TRBD2. Unmatched junction bases numbered 8, after V lost 2 bases and J lost 4 bases. This CDR3 comprises 17 residues. Germline lookup yields CDR1 KGHDR and CDR2 SFDVKD. The CDR3 coding sequence is TGTGCCACCAGTGATTCGGTGAGCGGGAGGATGTACAATGAGCAGTTCTTC. The encoded protein is CATSDSVSGRMYNEQFF.

This rearrangement joins TRBV28 to TRBJ1-4; 8 bases line up with TRBD1. The length of the CDR3 is 15 residues. The germline CDR1 and CDR2 sequences are MDHEN and SYDVKM. The J segment lost 8 bases and the V segment lost 4 bases, leaving 9 bases of the junction unmatched. The CDR3, as DNA: TGTGCCAGCAGTTCCGCTGGACAGGGAGGCGAAAAACTGTTTTTT. This sequence encodes CASSSAGQGGEKLFF.

The chain is built from TRBV27 and TRBJ2-3; the D is unclear. Trimming cost V 7 bases and J 2 bases, with 19 bases left between them. Germline CDR1 and CDR2: MNHEY and SMNVEV (reference sequence). This CDR3 contains 16 residues. The chain's CDR3 is CASKLGAAGYTDTQYF. The CDR3 DNA reads TGTGCCAGCAAACTTGGTGCCGCAGGATACACAGATACGCAGTATTTT.

The rearrangement joins TRBV2 to TRBJ1-5, with unresolved D. The CDR3 covers 14 residues. V lost 3 bases and J lost 4, with 10 bases in between. The germline CDR1 and CDR2 sequences are SNHLY and FYNNEI. CDR3 coding DNA: TGTGCCAGCAGTGACACGACACCTAATCAGCCCCAGCATTTT. Translation gives CASSDTTPNQPQHF.

This clonotype is a singleton in its sample. V and J are TRBV18 and TRBJ2-5, with TRBD1 as a possible D gene (8 bases). This CDR3 is 17 amino acids long. The V end was cut by 3 bases, the J end by 4 bases, with 21 bases between. The germline gives CDR1 KGHSH, CDR2 LQKENI. Here the CDR3 reads CASSPTGASGGRETQYF. CDR3 bases: TGTGCCAGCTCACCGACAGGGGCTAGCGGAGGGAGAGAGACCCAGTACTTC. The variable domain in full, with the rest retrieved from reference TRBV18 and TRBJ2-5, is NAGVMQNPRHLVRRRGQEARLRCSPMKGHSHVYWYRQLPEEGLKFMVYLQKENIIDESGMPKERFSAEFPKEGPSILRIQQVVRGDSAAYFCASSPTGASGGRETQYFGPGTRLLVL.

This clonotype was counted only a few times. CDR3 DNA: TGCAGTGCGCGAAAGACTAGCGGGAGGGACACAGATACGCAGTATTTT. Translation: CSARKTSGRDTDTQYF. V usage is TRBV20-1 and J usage is TRBJ2-3, with 14 nucleotides matching TRBD2. CDR1 is DFQATT and CDR2 is SNEGSKA in the germline V gene (reference sequence). The CDR3 has 16 amino acids. With 6 bases clipped from V and 2 bases from J, the junction kept 7 bases outside the gene matches.

The chain combines TRBV18 with TRBJ2-5; a weak D match, TRBD1 (6 bases). CDR1 and CDR2 (germline): KGHSH, LQKENI. There are 15 residues in the CDR3. Trimming stripped 2 bases from V and 1 base from J, with 11 bases between. This CDR3 reads CASSPTGIPQETQYF. CDR3 sequence (DNA): TGTGCCAGCTCACCAACAGGGATTCCCCAAGAGACCCAGTACTTC.

V and J are TRBV6-1 and TRBJ2-1, with D uncertain. In germline, CDR1 is MNHNS, CDR2 SASEGT. The CDR3 consists of 16 residues. V was cut by 6 bases and J by 0 bases, with 15 bases left in between. CDR3 loop: CASSPRLVSSYNEQFF. The DNA of the CDR3 is TGTGCCAGCAGCCCGAGGCTCGTGAGCTCCTACAATGAGCAGTTCTTC.

The genes are TRBV3-1 and TRBJ2-1, with 8 positions matching TRBD2. Germline CDR1 reads LGHDT; CDR2 reads YNNKEL (reference sequence). The CDR3 length is 12 residues. V lost 3 bases, J lost 16 bases, and 8 bases stayed unmatched. In DNA form, the CDR3 reads TGTGCCAGCAGCCACCGGGGGGGAGGGCCCTTCTTC. It is translated as CASSHRGGGPFF.

The chain combines TRBV20-1 with TRBJ2-1; 7 nucleotides match TRBD1. Germline CDR1 DFQATT, CDR2 SNEGSKA (reference sequence). Germline trimming cut 2 bases from V and 7 bases from J; bases unmatched to any gene: 11. The CDR3 has 15 amino acids. CDR3 region: CSARTQGVTKNEQFF. Here the CDR3 DNA reads TGCAGTGCTAGAACTCAGGGGGTGACTAAGAATGAGCAGTTCTTC.

The V gene is TRBV28, the J gene TRBJ2-2; 9 bases agree with TRBD2. CDR3 length equals 15 residues. Losses at the gene ends were 8 bases for V and 5 bases for J; bases not matched to a gene: 9. Germline assignment: CDR1 MDHEN and CDR2 SYDVKM. CDR3: CASLAGGRATGELFF. The CDR3 DNA follows: TGTGCCAGCCTCGCTGGCGGGAGGGCGACCGGGGAGCTGTTTTTT.

In its sample, this clonotype was seen a few times. V and J are TRBV5-4 and TRBJ2-1; 9 nucleotides agree with TRBD2. V lost 6 bases and J lost 4; bases outside the gene matches: 5. Germline CDR1 reads SGHNT; CDR2 reads YYREEE (reference sequence). The CDR3 totals 14 residues. The CDR3, as DNA: TGTGCCAGCAAGACTAGCGGAGCTTACAATGAGCAGTTCTTC. Translation gives CASKTSGAYNEQFF.

At least ten counts were recorded for this clonotype. J is TRBJ2-2 and V is TRBV7-9; D not certain. This CDR3 is 13 amino acids long. The ends were cut back, 4 bases at V and 8 bases at J, with 11 bases in the middle. Germline V gene sequence: CDR1 SEHNR, CDR2 FQNEAQ (reference sequence). The CDR3 loop reads CASSYHTAGELFF. The CDR3 region has the DNA TGTGCCAGCAGCTACCACACCGCGGGGGAGCTGTTTTTT.

In this sample, this clonotype turned up a few times. The V gene is TRBV28, the J gene TRBJ2-1; 11 positions match TRBD2. This CDR3 has 19 residues. Germline loops: CDR1 MDHEN, CDR2 SYDVKM. Trimming at V came to 6 bases and at J to 5 bases, leaving 18 bases not matched to a gene. The CDR3 DNA is TGTGCCAGCAGCGAGTCACTAGCGGGAGTCAGGGGGCAAAACAATGAGCAGTTCTTC. This gives the protein CASSESLAGVRGQNNEQFF.

This clonotype has a count of ten or more. The V gene is TRBV4-1, the J gene TRBJ2-3; TRBD2 matches 7 bases. Germline CDR1 MGHRA, CDR2 YSYEKL. V shed 3 bases, J shed 4 bases, and the junction held 7 bases outside the gene matches. The CDR3 extends over 15 amino acids. The CDR3 sequence: CASSHGLGHSDTQYF. The CDR3 DNA reads TGCGCCAGCAGCCACGGACTAGGGCATTCAGATACGCAGTATTTT.